The sequence of this T cell receptor (beta chain) was determined in a study of persistence of HIV-infected CD4 T cells (dated by TCRdb to about 2020). About the investigation overall: CMV- and HIV-1 Gag-responding CD4+ T cells were isolated from ART-treated individuals so that antigen-driven clonal expansion of HIV-1-infected cells could be examined. The median time the participants had spent on suppressive ART was 7 to 9 years. Peripheral blood samples of up to about 200 mL were collected at multiple time points, except for a couple of participants, who underwent leukapheresis at a single time point. TCRbeta sequencing assessed the clonality of all cells in each sorted population, while proviral sequencing assessed the clonality of infected cells. For the TCR cluster analysis across participants, 8 or 9 participants were included for CMV and more than five participants for Gag. Study-level results and caveats: Degenerate expanded CDR3beta sequences were enriched in antigen-responding cells, suggesting convergent selection of CD4+ responses to CMV and Gag. Within the same sorted populations, TCR oligoclonality correlated with proviral oligoclonality. Only a small number of individuals took part in the study, and the range of antigens tested was limited. Significantly lower TCRbeta richness was observed in CMV- and Gag-responding cells than in anti-CD3/anti-CD28-responding cells, and higher oligoclonality was observed in CMV-responding cells than in CD3/CD28-stimulated and Gag-responding cells. Bulk TCR analyses could not be limited to the rare CMV-responding cells that actually contained HIV-1 proviruses.

The treatment or condition label, read with the paper, signifies: suppressive antiretroviral therapy. Lysates of CMV-infected fibroblasts were used at approximately 10 ug/mL for cell stimulation. Nonresponding CD40L-negative CD69-negative CD45RO-high memory CD4+ T cells were sorted as memory populations depleted of antigen-responding cells. HIV-1-infected adults in whom suppressive ART had been started during chronic infection were enrolled as participants. For at least 4 years, participants had undetectable plasma HIV-1 RNA, below 50 copies/mL. To be included, participants needed a CD4+ T cell count above 400 cells/uL and a positive CMV serology. Before stimulation, PBMCs were isolated using density centrifugation and depleted of CD8+ T cells. CD8-depleted PBMCs were stimulated for about 18 hours with anti-CD28/CD49d costimulation, CD40-blocking antibody and enfuvirtide to prevent new infections. Cell sorting was performed on a Beckman Coulter MoFlo Legacy or XDP sorter, and dead cells were excluded with propidium iodide. The QIAamp DNA Mini Kit was used for genomic DNA extraction from samples above one million cells, and the Quick-DNA Microprep Kit was used otherwise.

The immunoSEQ hsTCRB assay version 4, run in survey mode, was used to sequence TCRbeta repertoires from genomic DNA. For TCRbeta sequencing, genomic DNA was diluted to approximately 9 ng/uL, with up to roughly 1 ug used per sample. The paper's data handling went like this. Analysis of the TCRbeta data was done in ImmunoSeq Analyzer 3.0, and diversity was computed on productive nucleotide rearrangements. Using the Immunarch R package, lower-bound TCR diversity was estimated with the improved Chao index and clonality was estimated with the Gini coefficient. Different nucleotide rearrangements encoding the same CDR3beta amino acid sequence were counted as distinct clonotypes. TCRbeta sequences significantly enriched in antigen-responding cells relative to anti-CD3/anti-CD28-activated cells were identified by differential abundance analysis. TCRs were clustered by predicted peptide-MHC specificity with GLIPH2, both within individual participants and across merged participant data sets. Here the immuneACCESS table is served through TCRdb, limited to in-frame sequences with V and J called. Missing clones are a known gap in these copies; in checked studies unresolved V genes cover under half, and the rest lacks a known reason. V and J calls plus clone size are reproduced from that table; the DNA served to infer D and trimming. Counted in this sample were 25,000 to 35,000 clones; roughly 78% of them appeared once. The leading ten clones occupy 3.5% to 5.5% of the sample.

Sequences SQVTM (CDR1) and ANQGSEA (CDR2) are obtained from the germline V gene. V sheds 4 bases and J sheds 0 bases, leaving 7 bases between their ends. The CDR3 spans 12 residues, from the cysteine through the phenylalanine. The CDR3 DNA has 36 bases and is translated from base 1. Remarks on this clone: No antigen is known for it. No qualities accompany the bases; no much larger clone lies one base away.

Specimen: CD4+ T cells sorted from PBMCs after approximately 20-hour stimulation, collected from a patient who received antiretroviral therapy. Sample cell subset or site, as interpreted from the label and publication: CD40L-CD69- CD45RO-high memory CD4 T cells not responding to CMV lysate. The receptor was isolated from an adult man with HIV who was CMV-seropositive. The rearrangement combines TRBV29-1 with TRBJ2-7, with no confidently assigned D gene. The nucleotides are TGCAGCGTTGGAGGCAGCTCCTACGAGCAGTACTTC. Translation gives CSVGGSSYEQYF.